The subject of this entry is one T cell receptor (beta chain). No qualities accompany the bases; no much larger clone lies one base away. This sample was included in a study of T cells in tuberculosis (dated by TCRdb to 2017 to 2018). The study in broad terms: To characterize T cells specific for the mycobacterial lipid antigen glucose monomycolate (GMM), the study used CD1B tetramers together with high-throughput TCR immunosequencing.

PBMC were thawed, rested overnight, stained with GMM-loaded CD1B tetramer, a Live/Dead dye and anti-CD3, and then sorted on a FACS Aria II. CD1B tetramers were loaded with C32 glucose monomycolate purified from Rhodococcus equi. Before cryopreservation, the PBMC used for tetramer sorting had been depleted of CD14-expressing monocytes as part of a separate study. Approximately 96,000 tetramer-negative cells were sorted from each donor and analyzed alongside the tetramer-positive cells. GMM-loaded CD1B tetramers were used to sort antigen-specific T cells from a few healthy South African adults. Because TCR-alpha and TCR-beta chains were sequenced unpaired, no chain pairing information was available. TCR libraries were generated with the immunoSEQ multiplex PCR assay, using TCR-beta and/or TCR-alpha/delta assays for each sample. The Illumina high-throughput platform was used to sequence the amplified TCR libraries. Under the source paper's analysis protocol: Clustering and dimensionality reduction were performed using pairwise TCRdist distances among GMM-specific receptors from ex vivo sorted or in vitro expanded T cells. Sequence motifs, defined by gene usage and CDR3 content, were tested for enrichment in tetramer-positive compared with tetramer-negative populations. TCRdb carries this immuneACCESS record with in-frame sequences only. Its versions omit some clonotypes, under half of them owing to an unresolved V gene in the studies checked, with the rest unexplained. Clonal size and the V and J genes are those of that table, whereas D and trimming came from the DNA. Within this sample are approximately 58,000 clones, with 88% of them counted one time only. The top ten clonotypes cover roughly a fifth of the sample.

The CDR3 sequence holds 13 residues, the cysteine and phenylalanine included. Of the read, only the CDR3 DNA is kept; its 39 bases are in frame from base 1. Per the germline V gene, SGHDT is the CDR1 and YYEEEE is the CDR2. V lost 0 bases and J lost 4 bases; the stretch between them is 7 bases long. Results and caveats for the whole study, not just this receptor: T cells binding the CD1B-GMM tetramer with low affinity may have been missed by the stringent sort gate.

This TCR came from an adult woman with latent tuberculosis. The sample comprised CD1b-GMM tetramer-negative cells sorted from PBMCs. Read against the paper, the sample's cell subset or site label means: T cells not binding CD1B-GMM tetramer, sorted from same donor. The V gene is TRBV5-6 and the J gene is TRBJ1-2; perhaps TRBD1 is the D gene, with 5 bases matching. The CDR3 region reads CASSLGTPYGYTF. The nucleotides read TGTGCCAGCAGCTTGGGGACACCCTATGGCTACACCTTC.